These 30 T cell receptor beta chains came from one sample sequenced in a study of T-cell reconstitution after alpha-beta-depleted transplantation in children (dated by TCRdb to 2016 to 2018). Receptor amplification or capture employed PCR. TCRdb records Illumina HiSeq 2500 as the sequencer. Molecular barcoding was employed in the preparation of TCR libraries, with unique molecular identifiers being used to normalize TCRbeta repertoire quantification. TCRdb handled the public reads itself, with Q25 trimming in fastp and clone calling in MiXCR, and kept productive beta chains. For every CDR3 protein sequence, its rows merge into one entry that carries the most common genes and DNA. The sample contains around 440,000 distinct CDR3 sequences, about 17% of them found a single time. The ten largest clonotypes hold around 30% of the sample. What the treatment or condition label conveys for this sample: allogeneic hematopoietic cell transplantation with graft depleted of TCRalphabeta T cells and CD19 B cells.

Sequences were derived from PBMCs, mostly from graft donor cells, sampled 360 days after TCRalphabeta/CD19-depleted stem cell transplant. These receptors were obtained from a boy under two years old who had a stem cell transplant for Wiskott-Aldrich syndrome, so the T cells may come from the graft donor.

This clonotype has just a few counts. V and J are TRBV20-1 and TRBJ1-3; TRBD1 matches 7 bases. The CDR3 spans 14 residues. Germline CDR1 DFQATT, CDR2 SNEGSKA (reference sequence). J lost 2 bases, V lost 5 bases, and 6 bases had no gene match. The CDR3: CSARQGGPGNTIYF. DNA of the CDR3: TGCAGTGCTCGTCAGGGGGGTCCTGGAAACACCATATATTTT.

Only a few counts were recorded for this clonotype. This sequence joins TRBV12-3 or TRBV12-4 and TRBJ2-1; TRBD2 aligns across 10 bases. With 6 bases clipped from V and 4 bases from J, the junction kept 6 bases outside the gene matches. This CDR3 spans 15 amino acids. The CDR3 coding sequence is TGTGCCAGCAGGAGCGGGAGGGGAAGGTACAATGAGCAGTTCTTC. Protein sequence: CASRSGRGRYNEQFF.

The chain recombines TRBV20-1 with TRBJ2-3; D not resolved. Germline-derived CDR1 and CDR2 are DFQATT and SNEGSKA (reference sequence). With 1 base removed from V and 1 base from J, the gap between germline ends came to 12 bases. This CDR3 is built from 15 residues. The DNA of the CDR3 is TGCAGTGCTAGAGCTCCGGGCCCTGGCACAGATACGCAGTATTTT. Encoded protein: CSARAPGPGTDTQYF.

This clonotype appeared once. The rearrangement uses TRBV19 and TRBJ2-1; 7 bases fit TRBD1. Unmatched junction bases numbered 8, after V lost 8 bases and J lost 1 base. This CDR3 contains 15 residues. CDR1 and CDR2 (germline): LNHDA, SQIVND (reference sequence). CDR3 in DNA: TGTGCCAGTTCACCGGGACAGAGATCCTACAATGAGCAGTTCTTC. Its translation: CASSPGQRSYNEQFF.

Only one count was recorded for this clonotype. CDR3 bases: TGCGCCAGCAGCCAAGATTGTTCGAAGGGGCGGTACGAGCAGTACTTC. Encoded protein: CASSQDCSKGRYEQYF. The chain has TRBV4-3 and TRBJ2-7; D may be TRBD1 (5 bases). The V and J ends lost 0 bases and 4 bases respectively, with 16 bases between them. CDR3 length: 16 residues. Germline CDR1 reads LGHNA; CDR2 reads YSLEER.

The V gene is TRBV7-2, the J gene TRBJ2-2, with a weak D call TRBD2 (6 bases). The CDR3 has 16 amino acids. Trimming removed 7 bases from V and 2 bases from J, with 17 bases in between. Germline V gives CDR1 SGHTA, CDR2 FQGNSA. CDR3 region: CASTLGLAPNTGELFF. Here the CDR3 DNA reads TGTGCCAGCACCCTAGGCCTAGCGCCCAACACCGGGGAGCTGTTTTTT.

This rearrangement joins TRBV20-1 to TRBJ1-5; weak D call: TRBD1 (5 bases). The CDR3 is 14 amino acids. Deletions cut 4 bases from V and 0 bases from J, with 10 bases between. The germline gives CDR1 DFQATT, CDR2 SNEGSKA (reference sequence). In DNA, the CDR3 is TGCAGTGCTACAGACAGCGTTAGCAATCAGCCCCAGCATTTT. This sequence encodes CSATDSVSNQPQHF.

This clonotype was picked up a small number of times. This chain joins TRBV3-1 and TRBJ2-7; 7 bases line up with TRBD2. The ends lost 0 bases at V and 0 bases at J; junction bases unmatched: 5. Germline CDR1 is LGHDT and CDR2 is YNNKEL (reference sequence). The CDR3 runs to 16 residues. The chain's CDR3 is CASSQERTRPSYEQYF. The CDR3 DNA follows: TGTGCCAGCAGCCAAGAAAGGACTAGGCCCTCCTACGAGCAGTACTTC.

The V and J genes are TRBV10-3 and TRBJ2-5; the D gene is possibly TRBD1 (5 bases). The CDR3 sequence is 13 residues long. Trimming stripped 4 bases from V and 2 bases from J, with 8 bases between. Germline assignment: CDR1 ENHRY and CDR2 SYGVKD. CDR3 region: CAISADRQETQYF. CDR3 DNA sequence: TGTGCCATCAGTGCTGACAGACAAGAGACCCAGTACTTC.

V gene TRBV7-8 combines with J gene TRBJ1-6, with D tentatively TRBD1 (6 bases). CDR3 size: 19 residues. Germline V lookup: CDR1 SGHVS, CDR2 FQNEAQ. Trimming shortened V by 0 bases and J by 1 base, and 16 bases separated the two germline ends. CDR3 in amino acids: CASSLAPRQGPSYNSPLHF. Written as DNA, the CDR3 is TGTGCCAGCAGCTTAGCGCCGCGTCAGGGGCCGTCCTATAATTCACCCCTCCACTTT.

The rearrangement links TRBV3-1 to TRBJ2-1; 13 bases are shared with TRBD2. CDR1 LGHDT and CDR2 YNNKEL come from the germline V gene (reference sequence). The length of the CDR3 is 18 residues. The V gene end was trimmed by 0 bases and the J gene end by 3 bases; junction bases not matched to a gene: 5. CDR3 nucleotides: TGTGCCAGCAGCCAAGACTTGACTAGCGGGAGGATCTACAATGAGCAGTTCTTC. Translating gives CASSQDLTSGRIYNEQFF.

This clonotype came up a few times. The chain couples TRBV5-1 to TRBJ2-3; tentatively, D is TRBD2 (5 bases). Germline lookup yields CDR1 SGHRS and CDR2 YFSETQ. V was trimmed by 2 bases and J by 4 bases, leaving 8 bases between them. This CDR3 contains 13 residues. This chain's CDR3 is CASSFSEADTQYF. CDR3 DNA sequence: TGCGCCAGCAGCTTTTCGGAGGCAGATACGCAGTATTTT.

This chain connects TRBV7-9 to TRBJ1-2; D perhaps matches TRBD1 (6 bases). CDR1 and CDR2 from the germline V gene are SEHNR and FQNEAQ (reference sequence). CDR3 length: 13 amino acids. V gave up 0 bases and J gave up 8 bases, with 10 bases separating them. This chain's CDR3 is CASSLAHRVGYTF. For the CDR3, the DNA is TGTGCCAGCAGCTTAGCACACAGGGTCGGCTACACCTTC.

The chain links TRBV20-1 to TRBJ2-1, with 7 bases lining up with TRBD2. The germline V gene has CDR1 DFQATT and CDR2 SNEGSKA (reference sequence). The V segment lost 2 bases and the J segment 8 bases; nucleotides outside the gene matches: 12. The CDR3 has 15 residues. In DNA, the CDR3 is TGCAGTGCTAGACGCCCAGCGGGAAGGGCTCATGAGCAGTTCTTC. As protein: CSARRPAGRAHEQFF.

The rearrangement joins TRBV5-1 to TRBJ2-1; tentative D call: TRBD2 (6 bases). The CDR3 has 16 residues. Germline V gene lookup returns CDR1 SGHRS and CDR2 YFSETQ. V was clipped by 2 bases and J by 4 bases, with 16 bases between them. In DNA form, the CDR3 reads TGCGCCAGCAGCTTCGGGATGCCGGGACTTTACAATGAGCAGTTCTTC. This translates into CASSFGMPGLYNEQFF.

This clonotype was observed a few times. A junction boundary mismatches the germline segment, possibly from a read error. V is TRBV24-1 and J is TRBJ2-3; 8 nucleotides align to TRBD2. Looked up from germline, CDR1 is KGHDR and CDR2 is SFDVKD. The CDR3 is 15 amino acids. As DNA, the CDR3 is TGTGCCACCAGTGATTCCCGGACTAGCACCGATACGCAGTATTTT. Residues: CATSDSRTSTDTQYF.

This clonotype showed up just once. This sequence joins TRBV3-1 and TRBJ2-5; D possibly corresponds to TRBD1 (6 bases). The V end lost 0 bases, the J end lost 3 bases, and 20 bases lay between the germline ends. The CDR3 covers 18 residues. CDR1 LGHDT and CDR2 YNNKEL come from the germline V gene (reference sequence). The CDR3 region has the DNA TGTGCCAGCAGCCAAGAGGACAGACAGAGACTTGGTAAAGAGACCCAGTACTTC. This gives the protein CASSQEDRQRLGKETQYF.

The chain recombines TRBV20-1 with TRBJ2-7; D possibly uses TRBD1 or TRBD2 (5 bases each). Trimming removed 1 base from V and 2 bases from J, with 15 bases in between. Germline V lookup: CDR1 DFQATT, CDR2 SNEGSKA (reference sequence). The CDR3 is made up of 15 amino acids. The CDR3 region is CSARVKGRAPYEQYF. The CDR3 nucleotides are TGCAGTGCTAGAGTGAAGGGGCGGGCACCCTACGAGCAGTACTTC.

This clonotype appeared a few times. The chain carries TRBV24-1 and TRBJ2-2; D remains ambiguous. The V gene's germline CDR1 is KGHDR and CDR2 SFDVKD. The length of the CDR3 is 13 residues. The V end was cut by 6 bases, the J end by 5 bases, with 9 bases between. The CDR3 bases are TGTGCCACCAGTCCATCCGTGACCGGGGAGCTGTTTTTT. Amino acid sequence: CATSPSVTGELFF.

V gene TRBV19 combines with J gene TRBJ2-5; 8 positions match TRBD1. The CDR3 length is 15 residues. Germline CDR1 is LNHDA and CDR2 is SQIVND (reference sequence). The V segment lost 5 bases and the J segment 1 base; nucleotides outside the gene matches: 6. Here the CDR3 reads CASSDSGTGQETQYF. CDR3 DNA sequence: TGTGCCAGTAGTGACTCCGGGACAGGCCAAGAGACCCAGTACTTC.

This clonotype was seen a few times. The J gene is TRBJ2-5, the V gene TRBV24-1; 14 nucleotides match TRBD2. With 2 bases clipped from V and 5 bases from J, the junction kept 9 bases outside the gene matches. The CDR3 contains 18 residues. Germline V lookup: CDR1 KGHDR, CDR2 SFDVKD. The CDR3 here is CATSDWGLAGVGLETQYF. CDR3 in DNA: TGTGCCACCAGTGATTGGGGACTAGCGGGAGTGGGGTTGGAGACCCAGTACTTC.

The chain links TRBV4-1 to TRBJ2-7, with 11 bases lining up with TRBD2. V shed 4 bases and J 1 base; nucleotides not matched to a gene: 6. Germline CDR1 is MGHRA and CDR2 is YSYEKL. The CDR3 runs 16 residues. The CDR3 sequence: CASSRLAGRPSYEQYF. As DNA, the CDR3 is TGCGCCAGCAGCCGACTAGCGGGGCGGCCTTCCTACGAGCAGTACTTC.

In its sample, this clonotype was seen many times. The V gene is TRBV20-1, the J gene TRBJ2-3; D perhaps matches TRBD2 (6 bases). V lost 0 bases, J lost 2 bases, and 12 bases lay in between. Germline V gene sequence: CDR1 DFQATT, CDR2 SNEGSKA (reference sequence). The CDR3 runs 15 residues. CDR3 region: CSARDLGGATDTQYF. CDR3 coding DNA: TGCAGTGCTAGAGATCTGGGGGGAGCCACAGATACGCAGTATTTT.

This clonotype has just a few counts. This chain connects TRBV28 to TRBJ2-3; 10 bases line up with TRBD2. J was trimmed by 2 bases and V by 5 bases; bases with no gene match: 7. Germline values: CDR1 MDHEN, CDR2 SYDVKM. The CDR3 has 16 residues. CDR3: CASSGLSGGFTDTQYF. CDR3 in DNA: TGTGCCAGCAGTGGTCTTAGCGGGGGGTTCACAGATACGCAGTATTTT.

The chain combines TRBV29-1 with TRBJ2-3, with 11 bases lining up with TRBD2. This CDR3 is 19 amino acids long. V shed 0 bases, J shed 6 bases, and the junction held 17 bases outside the gene matches. Germline V gene sequence: CDR1 SQVTM, CDR2 ANQGSEA. CDR3 protein: CSVEDPWTELAGARDTQYF. The CDR3 coding sequence is TGCAGCGTTGAAGATCCCTGGACAGAACTAGCGGGAGCGAGGGATACGCAGTATTTT.

This clonotype was observed a handful of times. The chain uses TRBV18 and TRBJ2-3; D call uncertain. Germline CDR1 is KGHSH and CDR2 is LQKENI. V lost 1 base to trimming and J lost 2 bases, with 4 bases between them. The CDR3 is 13 residues long. In DNA, the CDR3 is TGTGCCAGCTCACCACGAAACACAGATACGCAGTATTTT. Translated: CASSPRNTDTQYF.

This clonotype has a handful of counts. V is TRBV13 and J is TRBJ1-4; no reliable D call. Germline assignment: CDR1 PRHDT and CDR2 FYEKMQ (reference sequence). Deletions cut 5 bases from V and 8 bases from J, with 12 bases between. This CDR3 region has 13 residues. The CDR3 loop is CASSISYEEKLFF. The CDR3 DNA sequence: TGTGCCAGCAGCATTAGCTACGAAGAAAAACTGTTTTTT.

This clonotype is a singleton in its sample. DNA for the CDR3: TGTGCCAGCAGCTTACGGACTAGCGGGATTCGCCAAGAGACCCAGTACTTC. Translating it yields CASSLRTSGIRQETQYF. J is TRBJ2-5 and V is TRBV5-6, with 12 nucleotides matching TRBD2. Germline lookup yields CDR1 SGHDT and CDR2 YYEEEE. The junction had 6 bases not matched to a gene; V was cut back by 2 bases and J by 1 base. The CDR3 extends over 17 amino acids.

This clonotype has just a few counts. The chain uses TRBV7-9 and TRBJ2-1; 8 bases agree with TRBD2. This CDR3 region has 13 residues. With 3 bases clipped from V and 15 bases from J, the junction kept 10 bases outside the gene matches. The V gene's germline CDR1 is SEHNR and CDR2 FQNEAQ (reference sequence). CDR3 residues: CASSFSGSRFRFF. The CDR3 DNA reads as TGTGCCAGCAGCTTCAGCGGGAGTCGGTTTAGGTTCTTC. Full variable domain (missing parts from reference TRBV7-9 and TRBJ2-1): DTGVSQNPRHKITKRGQNVTFRCDPISEHNRLYWYRQTLGQGPEFLTYFQNEAQLEKSRLLSDRFSAERPKGSFSTLEIQRTEQGDSAMYLCASSFSGSRFRFFGPGTRLTVL.

The J gene is TRBJ2-5, the V gene TRBV15; no clear D gene. Per the germline V gene, CDR1 is LNHNV and CDR2 is YYDKDF (reference sequence). The CDR3 covers 13 residues. V was cut by 1 base and J by 1 base, with 4 bases left in between. The CDR3 loop reads CATSRGIQETQYF. CDR3 sequence (DNA): TGTGCCACCAGCAGAGGAATCCAAGAGACCCAGTACTTC.